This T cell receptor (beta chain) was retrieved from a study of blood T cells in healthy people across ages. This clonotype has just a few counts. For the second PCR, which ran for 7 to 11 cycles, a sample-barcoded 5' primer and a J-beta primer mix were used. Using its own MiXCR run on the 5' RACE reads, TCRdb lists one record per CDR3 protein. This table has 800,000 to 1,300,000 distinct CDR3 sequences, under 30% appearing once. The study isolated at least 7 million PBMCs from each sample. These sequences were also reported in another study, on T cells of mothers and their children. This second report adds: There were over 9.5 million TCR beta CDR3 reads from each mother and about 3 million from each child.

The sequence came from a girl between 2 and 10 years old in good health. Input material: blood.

The CDR3 spells CASSMGQVRGDTQYF. The CDR3 DNA follows: TGTGCCAGTAGTATGGGGCAGGTCAGAGGAGATACGCAGTATTTT. This chain connects TRBV19 to TRBJ2-3, with a tentative D call TRBD1 (5 bases). The V and J ends lost 3 bases and 5 bases respectively, with 15 bases between them. CDR3 length equals 15 residues. Germline values: CDR1 LNHDA, CDR2 SQIVND (reference sequence).